The 9 T cell receptor beta chains listed next were all sequenced from one sample in a study of glioma-infiltrating T cells after dendritic cell vaccination. Only in-frame clones appear in the TCRdb table, and some are missing; sequencing was by immunoSEQ multiplex PCR. The table has just under 85,000 clones, around 90% seen once. Material: blood, obtained before dendritic cell vaccination. The receptors originated from a human donor with glioblastoma.

This chain joins TRBV18 and TRBJ1-5; D gene unclear. Trimming left V 5 bases short and J 7 bases short, with 18 bases between. Germline loops: CDR1 KGHSH, CDR2 LQKENI. CDR3 length: 15 residues. The CDR3 coding sequence is TGTGCCAGCTCAGAAACGATCGGGGTACAGCAGCCCCAGCATTTT. Translation: CASSETIGVQQPQHF.

The V call is TRBV6-1, the J call TRBJ1-1; tentatively, D is TRBD1 (6 bases). CDR1 and CDR2 (germline): MNHNS, SASEGT. The CDR3 is 14 amino acids. V lost 4 bases to trimming and J lost 1 base, with 10 bases between them. CDR3: CASSGGTRNTEAFF. The CDR3 region has the DNA TGTGCCAGCAGTGGAGGGACAAGGAACACTGAAGCTTTCTTT.

The chain recombines TRBV21-1 with TRBJ2-2; the D call in the table, TRBD2, was not verified against the DNA. TRBV21-1 is described as a pseudogene. This CDR3 has 19 amino acids. CDR3 loop: CASSNGGGLQPSNTGELFF. The CDR3 DNA follows: TGTGCCAGCAGCAACGGGGGGGGACTACAACCTTCGAACACCGGGGAGCTGTTTTTT.

The rearrangement joins TRBV9 to TRBJ1-4, with 8 bases lining up with TRBD1. Germline V CDR1 and CDR2: SGDLS, YYNGEE. This CDR3 spans 14 amino acids. The J segment lost 12 bases and the V segment lost 4 bases, leaving 11 bases of the junction unmatched. The CDR3 bases are TGTGCCAGCAGCCCTCAGGGGGCCCCAAACCAACTGTTTTTT. It specifies CASSPQGAPNQLFF.

J is TRBJ1-4 and V is TRBV11-3; 11 positions agree with TRBD1. The trim removed 5 bases at V and 4 bases at J, leaving 6 bases unmatched. Germline CDR1 and CDR2: SGHNT and YENEEA. This CDR3 spans 16 amino acids. The CDR3 DNA is TGTGCCAGCAGCCCCGGACAGGGGGCCCATAATGAAAAACTGTTTTTT. This translates into CASSPGQGAHNEKLFF.

J is TRBJ1-1 and V is TRBV7-8; D may be TRBD1 (5 bases). There are 15 residues in the CDR3. Between the trimmed V and J ends, which lost 2 bases and 4 bases, there was a span of 14 bases. Per germline, CDR1 SGHVS and CDR2 FQNEAQ. In DNA form, the CDR3 reads TGTGCCAGCAGCTTATCGGCACAGGAATTCACTGAAGCTTTCTTT. This gives the protein CASSLSAQEFTEAFF.

The gene calls are TRBV5-1 and TRBJ2-2, with 12 bases identical to TRBD2. There are 15 residues in the CDR3. J lost 3 bases, V lost 7 bases, and 4 bases had no gene match. Germline V gene data show CDR1 as SGHRS and CDR2 as YFSETQ. In nucleotides, the CDR3 is TGCGCCAGCTCGACTAGCGGGGGCTACACCGGGGAGCTGTTTTTT. Its protein is CASSTSGGYTGELFF.

This chain joins TRBV19 and TRBJ1-1; 9 bases are a match to TRBD1. V trimming: 8 bases; J trimming: 11 bases; junction bases outside the gene matches: 9. This CDR3 has 12 amino acids. Germline V gene lookup returns CDR1 LNHDA and CDR2 SQIVND (reference sequence). The CDR3 coding sequence is TGTGCCAGTCAACCGGGACAGGGTTATGCTTTCTTT. Its translation is CASQPGQGYAFF.

CDR3 protein: CASSLGIGENTEAFF. The CDR3 region has the DNA TGCGCCAGCAGCTTGGGTATAGGGGAGAACACTGAAGCTTTCTTT. V usage is TRBV5-1 and J usage is TRBJ1-1, with a tentative D call TRBD1 (5 bases). The CDR3 is 15 amino acids. CDR1 is SGHRS and CDR2 is YFSETQ in the germline V gene. V was cut by 0 bases and J by 1 base, with 10 bases left in between.